The 5 T cell receptor beta chains presented below share a single source sample, sequenced in a study of cytomegalovirus exposure and HLA in healthy donors. Measured with immunoSEQ multiplex PCR; TCRdb has only the in-frame clones, and not every one. The profile shows roughly 190,000 clones, 86% of them singletons. Sequences were obtained from PBMCs. The receptors were sampled from a woman aged 18-29 years in good health and CMV-seronegative.

The chain links TRBV29-1 to TRBJ2-4; 8 bases match TRBD2. This CDR3 has 16 residues. Germline V lookup: CDR1 SQVTM, CDR2 ANQGSEA. Unmatched junction bases numbered 7, after V lost 3 bases and J lost 0 bases. CDR3 loop: CSVDGTSPSAKNIQYF. The CDR3 DNA reads as TGCAGCGTTGACGGGACTAGTCCATCAGCCAAAAACATTCAGTACTTC.

The rearrangement links TRBV6-6 to TRBJ1-5; D gene uncertain. The CDR3 extends over 14 amino acids. The germline V gene has CDR1 MNHNY and CDR2 SVGAGI (reference sequence). The V gene lost 0 bases and the J gene lost 4 bases, with 7 bases spanning the gap. This CDR3 is CASSYSGRNQPQHF. CDR3 DNA sequence: TGTGCCAGCAGTTACTCTGGGCGTAATCAGCCCCAGCATTTT.

This chain connects TRBV6-6 to TRBJ2-3; 11 bases line up with TRBD2. Germline assignment: CDR1 MNHNY and CDR2 SVGAGI (reference sequence). Unmatched junction bases numbered 5, after V lost 6 bases and J lost 0 bases. The CDR3 is made up of 16 amino acids. This chain's CDR3 is CASSSGLAESTDTQYF. The CDR3 coding sequence is TGTGCCAGCAGCTCGGGACTAGCGGAGAGCACAGATACGCAGTATTTT.

The chain recombines TRBV7-7 with TRBJ1-4; 11 nucleotides line up with TRBD1. CDR1 and CDR2 from the germline V gene are SSHAT and FNYEAQ (reference sequence). The length of the CDR3 is 17 residues. V shed 5 bases, J shed 3 bases, and the junction held 8 bases outside the gene matches. The CDR3 sequence: CASSPGTGGRSNEKLFF. The CDR3 DNA reads as TGTGCCAGCAGCCCCGGGACAGGGGGGCGTTCTAATGAAAAACTGTTTTTT.

The sample holds a few counts of this clone. This chain uses TRBV4-1 with TRBJ2-7, with D possibly TRBD1 on 6 matching bases. The germline CDR1 and CDR2 sequences are MGHRA and YSYEKL. Trimming took off 0 bases at V and 1 base at J, with 10 bases between the two ends. The CDR3 is 15 residues long. CDR3 DNA: TGCGCCAGCAGCCAAGATGGTAGGGGGTCCTACGAGCAGTACTTC. This gives the protein CASSQDGRGSYEQYF.